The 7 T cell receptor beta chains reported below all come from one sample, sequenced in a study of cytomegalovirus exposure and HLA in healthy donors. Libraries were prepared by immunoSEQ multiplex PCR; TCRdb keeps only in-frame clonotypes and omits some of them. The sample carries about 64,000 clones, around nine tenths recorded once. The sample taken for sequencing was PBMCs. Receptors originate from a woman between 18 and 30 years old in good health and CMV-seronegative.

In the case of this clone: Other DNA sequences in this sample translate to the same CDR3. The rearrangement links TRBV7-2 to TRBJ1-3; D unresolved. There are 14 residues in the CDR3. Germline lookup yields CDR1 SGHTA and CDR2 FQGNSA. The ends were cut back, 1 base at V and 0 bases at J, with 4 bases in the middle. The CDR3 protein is CASSLGSSGNTIYF. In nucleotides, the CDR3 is TGTGCCAGCAGCTTAGGTAGCTCTGGAAACACCATATATTTT.

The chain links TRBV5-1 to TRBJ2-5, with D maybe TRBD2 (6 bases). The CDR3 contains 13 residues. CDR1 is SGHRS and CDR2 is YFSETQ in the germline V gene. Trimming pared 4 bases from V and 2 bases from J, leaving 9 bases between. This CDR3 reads CASSPGVQETQYF. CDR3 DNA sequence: TGCGCCAGCAGCCCGGGAGTTCAAGAGACCCAGTACTTC.

CDR3: CASSFIQGEKLFF. The CDR3 DNA reads TGTGCCAGCAGCTTTATCCAGGGTGAAAAACTGTTTTTT. This chain links TRBV5-5 with TRBJ1-4, with TRBD1 as a possible D gene (5 bases). V lost 2 bases and J lost 7, with 9 bases in between. This CDR3 spans 13 amino acids. Germline loops: CDR1 SGHKS, CDR2 YYEKEE (reference sequence).

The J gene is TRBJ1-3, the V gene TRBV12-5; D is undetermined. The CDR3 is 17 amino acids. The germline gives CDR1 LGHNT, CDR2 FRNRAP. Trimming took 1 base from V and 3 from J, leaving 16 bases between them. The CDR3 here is CASGLGEVLLGGNTIYF. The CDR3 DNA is TGTGCTAGTGGTTTGGGGGAGGTCCTATTGGGTGGAAACACCATATATTTT.

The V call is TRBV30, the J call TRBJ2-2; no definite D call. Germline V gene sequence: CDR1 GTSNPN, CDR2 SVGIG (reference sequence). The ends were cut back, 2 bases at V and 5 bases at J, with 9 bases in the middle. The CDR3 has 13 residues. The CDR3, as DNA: TGTGCCTGGAGTTCTCACCTAACCGGGGAGCTGTTTTTT. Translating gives CAWSSHLTGELFF.

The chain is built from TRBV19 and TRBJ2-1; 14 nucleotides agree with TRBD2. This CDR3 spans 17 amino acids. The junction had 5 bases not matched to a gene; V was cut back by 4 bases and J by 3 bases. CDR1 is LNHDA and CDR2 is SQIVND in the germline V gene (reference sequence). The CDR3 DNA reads TGTGCCAGTAGTACATCGGGACTAGCGGGGGTCTACAATGAGCAGTTCTTC. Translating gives CASSTSGLAGVYNEQFF.

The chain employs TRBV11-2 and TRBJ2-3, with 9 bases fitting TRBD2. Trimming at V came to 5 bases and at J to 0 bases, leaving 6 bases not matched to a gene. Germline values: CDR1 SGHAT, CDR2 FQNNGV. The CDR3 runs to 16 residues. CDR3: CASSGQTSGSTDTQYF. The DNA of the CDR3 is TGTGCCAGCAGCGGACAGACTAGCGGCAGCACAGATACGCAGTATTTT.